Presented here are 8 T cell receptor beta chains from one specimen sequenced in a study of cytomegalovirus exposure and HLA in healthy donors (dated by TCRdb to between 2016 and 2019). Library construction relied on the immunoSEQ multiplex PCR assay. TCRdb took over this immuneACCESS table, retaining in-frame rearrangements with V and J assigned. Such tables are incomplete; in checked studies, under half of the missing clones stem from an unresolved V gene, and the remainder is unexplained. Here the sample has almost 200,000 clones; roughly 77% occur a single time. About 1.2% of the sample lies in the top ten. Sequencing used PBMCs. These receptors all stem from a woman under 40 in good health and CMV-seronegative.

The chain employs TRBV7-8 and TRBJ1-6; 7 bases fit TRBD1. CDR1 SGHVS and CDR2 FQNEAQ come from the germline V gene. The CDR3 length is 14 residues. The trim removed 5 bases at V and 8 bases at J, leaving 6 bases unmatched. The CDR3 coding sequence is TGTGCCAGCAGCCAGGGACAGCCCTATTCACCCCTCCACTTT. Protein product: CASSQGQPYSPLHF.

Here the CDR3 reads CSLHPGQAYNEQFF. CDR3 sequence (DNA): TGCAGCCTACACCCGGGACAGGCCTACAATGAGCAGTTCTTC. The V and J genes are TRBV29-1 and TRBJ2-1; 8 nucleotides agree with TRBD1. The CDR3 consists of 14 residues. Trimming cost V 8 bases and J 2 bases; bases outside gene matches: 8. Germline CDR1 SQVTM, CDR2 ANQGSEA.

This chain uses TRBV4-2 with TRBJ2-1; D is perhaps TRBD2 (6 bases). The CDR3 covers 16 residues. V lost 1 base and J lost 0, with 10 bases in between. Germline lookup yields CDR1 LGHNA and CDR2 YNFKEQ. The CDR3 is CASSQGSSGSYNEQFF. CDR3 coding DNA: TGTGCCAGCAGCCAAGGAAGTAGCGGCTCCTACAATGAGCAGTTCTTC.

The V call is TRBV27, the J call TRBJ2-7; 9 bases are shared with TRBD1. The germline gives CDR1 MNHEY, CDR2 SMNVEV (reference sequence). J gave up 6 bases and V 3 bases, and 9 bases lay outside the gene matches. CDR3 length: 15 residues. The chain's CDR3 is CASSLPGQGRGEQYF. The DNA for the CDR3 is TGTGCCAGCAGTTTGCCGGGACAGGGACGCGGCGAGCAGTACTTC.

The chain links TRBV27 to TRBJ2-7; D unresolved. CDR3 length equals 16 residues. V dropped 0 bases and J dropped 0 bases, with 12 bases sitting between them. The germline gives CDR1 MNHEY, CDR2 SMNVEV (reference sequence). CDR3 amino acids: CASSLSVASLSYEQYF. The CDR3 region has the DNA TGTGCCAGCAGTTTATCGGTGGCTTCCCTCTCCTACGAGCAGTACTTC.

This rearrangement joins TRBV13 to TRBJ2-7, with 10 positions matching TRBD1. CDR1 and CDR2 (germline): PRHDT, FYEKMQ (reference sequence). This CDR3 region has 14 residues. The junction had 5 bases not matched to a gene; V was cut back by 6 bases and J by 3 bases. The CDR3 spells CASSSRDRGYEQYF. CDR3 DNA: TGTGCCAGCAGTTCCCGGGACAGGGGCTACGAGCAGTACTTC.

V gene TRBV6-1 combines with J gene TRBJ2-7; TRBD1 matches at 7 bases. Trimming at V came to 3 bases and at J to 6 bases, leaving 23 bases not matched to a gene. The CDR3 extends over 19 amino acids. From germline, CDR1 is MNHNS and CDR2 SASEGT. As DNA, the CDR3 is TGTGCCAGCAGTGACGCCCCCGGAAGACAGGGACCTCCCGGTATCGAGCAGTACTTC. It codes for CASSDAPGRQGPPGIEQYF.

The rearrangement joins TRBV4-1 to TRBJ1-6, with TRBD1 identical over 7 bases. J was trimmed by 2 bases and V by 1 base; bases with no gene match: 11. From germline, CDR1 is MGHRA and CDR2 YSYEKL. This CDR3 region has 19 residues. CDR3 amino acids: CASSQAKGASGPYNSPLHF. The CDR3 coding sequence is TGCGCCAGCAGCCAAGCTAAGGGGGCGAGTGGTCCCTATAATTCACCCCTCCACTTT.